The 10 T cell receptor beta chains listed next were all sequenced from one sample in a study of CD8 T cells in Susac syndrome. About 0.45 to 1 ug RNA was reverse transcribed with random hexamers. TCRdb used MiXCR to reprocess the immunoSEQ multiplex PCR reads, holding one entry per CDR3 protein. The sample contains tens of thousands of distinct CDR3 sequences, roughly 94% of which appear only once. Sequenced input: CD4+ T cells from PBMCs. The receptors come from a human donor with Susac syndrome.

V gene TRBV27 combines with J gene TRBJ1-5, with a tentative D call TRBD1 (6 bases). V was cut by 5 bases and J by 2 bases, with 13 bases left in between. This CDR3 has 15 amino acids. Per germline, CDR1 MNHEY and CDR2 SMNVEV (reference sequence). The CDR3 sequence: CASSPQGLGNQPQHF. The CDR3 DNA is TGTGCCAGCAGTCCTCAGGGGTTGGGCAATCAGCCCCAGCATTTT.

The J gene is TRBJ1-4, the V gene TRBV14; weak D call: TRBD1 (5 bases). Germline V gene data show CDR1 as SGHDN and CDR2 as FVKESK. The CDR3 is 13 residues long. V lost 1 base to trimming and J lost 10 bases, with 10 bases between them. CDR3 loop: CASSQGTRVKLFF. CDR3 nucleotide sequence: TGTGCCAGCAGCCAAGGGACAAGGGTAAAACTGTTTTTT. Drawing the rest from reference TRBV14 and TRBJ1-4, the complete variable domain is EAGVTQFPSHSVIEKGQTVTLRCDPISGHDNLYWYRRVMGKEIKFLLHFVKESKQDESGMPNNRFLAERTGGTYSTLKVQPAELEDSGVYFCASSQGTRVKLFFGSGTQLSVL.

V is TRBV7-2 and J is TRBJ1-6; D is possibly TRBD1 (5 bases). The V end was cut by 5 bases, the J end by 6 bases, with 11 bases between. Germline V gene sequence: CDR1 SGHTA, CDR2 FQGNSA. This CDR3 has 14 residues. The DNA of the CDR3 is TGTGCCAGCAGCCCGGGACGGAGTAATTCACCCCTCCACTTT. Encoded protein: CASSPGRSNSPLHF.

V usage is TRBV5-1 and J usage is TRBJ1-6, with D possibly matching TRBD1 (5 bases). V was cut by 0 bases and J by 2 bases, with 12 bases left in between. CDR1 SGHRS and CDR2 YFSETQ come from the germline V gene. The CDR3 sequence is 17 residues long. Written as DNA, the CDR3 is TGCGCCAGCAGCTTGGTTGGCAGGGATCCCTATAATTCACCCCTCCACTTT. The encoded protein is CASSLVGRDPYNSPLHF.

The V gene is TRBV11-2, the J gene TRBJ2-5; weak D call: TRBD1 (6 bases). V was clipped by 4 bases and J by 5 bases, with 26 bases between them. Germline V gene sequence: CDR1 SGHAT, CDR2 FQNNGV. CDR3 length equals 18 residues. CDR3 sequence reads: CASSSSQGWGPTRETQYF. CDR3 nucleotides: TGTGCCAGCAGCTCAAGTCAGGGGTGGGGGCCTACCAGGGAGACCCAGTACTTC.

This sequence joins TRBV3-1 and TRBJ1-2; no clear D. The CDR3 spans 13 residues. V lost 2 bases and J 2 bases, leaving 6 bases between the germline ends. CDR1 and CDR2 from the germline V gene are LGHDT and YNNKEL (reference sequence). For the CDR3, the DNA is TGTGCCAGCAGCCAACGATCCAACTATGGCTACACCTTC. Residues: CASSQRSNYGYTF.

The J gene is TRBJ2-7, the V gene TRBV30; D ambiguous. The CDR3 consists of 16 residues. The V and J ends lost 3 bases and 0 bases respectively, with 18 bases between them. In germline, CDR1 is GTSNPN, CDR2 SVGIG (reference sequence). The CDR3 spells CAWSSNAGWSSYEQYF. The CDR3 coding sequence is TGTGCCTGGAGCTCTAACGCAGGTTGGAGCTCCTACGAGCAGTACTTC.

The CDR3: CASSPWVRYNEQFF. CDR3 bases: TGTGCCAGCAGCCCATGGGTACGATACAATGAGCAGTTCTTC. The chain uses TRBV3-1 and TRBJ2-1, with D unresolved. The CDR3 is 14 residues long. The germline CDR1 and CDR2 sequences are LGHDT and YNNKEL (reference sequence). Between the trimmed V and J ends, which lost 4 bases and 4 bases, there was a span of 11 bases.

V and J are TRBV30 and TRBJ1-2; 7 nucleotides agree with TRBD1. Germline trimming cut 4 bases from V and 5 bases from J; bases unmatched to any gene: 10. Per germline, CDR1 GTSNPN and CDR2 SVGIG (reference sequence). The CDR3 spans 14 residues. The CDR3: CAWMGDSRGYGYTF. The DNA of the CDR3 is TGTGCCTGGATGGGGGACAGCAGAGGTTATGGCTACACCTTC. The full variable domain, its missing parts supplied by reference TRBV30 and TRBJ1-2, is SQTIHQWPATLVQPVGSPLSLECTVEGTSNPNLYWYRQAAGRGLQLLFYSVGIGQISSEVPQNLSASRPQDRQFILSSKKLLLSDSGFYLCAWMGDSRGYGYTFGSGTRLTVV.

A single count supports this clonotype. The chain uses TRBV5-1 and TRBJ2-2; TRBD2 matches 14 bases. V lost 4 bases to trimming and J lost 1 base; unmatched junction nucleotides: 3. In germline, CDR1 is SGHRS, CDR2 YFSETQ. The CDR3 is made up of 17 amino acids. CDR3 region: CASSAGLAGGNTGELFF. The CDR3, as DNA: TGCGCCAGCAGCGCCGGACTAGCGGGGGGGAACACCGGGGAGCTGTTTTTT. Filled out from reference TRBV5-1 and TRBJ2-2, the complete variable domain reads KAGVTQTPRYLIKTRGQQVTLSCSPISGHRSVSWYQQTPGQGLQFLFEYFSETQRNKGNFPGRFSGRQFSNSRSEMNVSTLELGDSALYLCASSAGLAGGNTGELFFGEGSRLTVL.